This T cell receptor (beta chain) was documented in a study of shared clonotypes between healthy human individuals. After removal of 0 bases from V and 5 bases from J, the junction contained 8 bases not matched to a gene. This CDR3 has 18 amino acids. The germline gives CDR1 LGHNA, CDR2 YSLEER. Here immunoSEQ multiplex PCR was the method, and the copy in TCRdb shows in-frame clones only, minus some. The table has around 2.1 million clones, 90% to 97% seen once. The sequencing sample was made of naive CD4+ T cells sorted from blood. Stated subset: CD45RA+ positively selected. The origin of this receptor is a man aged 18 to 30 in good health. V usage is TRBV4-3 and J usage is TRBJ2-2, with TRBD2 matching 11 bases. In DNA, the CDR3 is TGCGCCAGCAGCCAAGATGGACCAGGGACTAGCGGTACCGGGGAGCTGTTTTTT. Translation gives CASSQDGPGTSGTGELFF.